The rows below give T cell receptor beta chains drawn from one sample of a study of cytomegalovirus exposure and HLA in healthy donors. The method was immunoSEQ multiplex PCR; TCRdb's version includes in-frame clones alone and lacks a portion of them. The top ten hold approximately 0.94% of the sample, which has 130,000 or so clones, around 77% seen once. Source material: PBMCs. These receptors were collected from a woman in her fifties or sixties in good health and CMV-seronegative. Both conserved end residues are trimmed from each CDR3. A D gene is named only where the DNA matches it firmly. Clone size is not always given. Where it is, it says once, few, many or a class for expanded clones.

clone_size j_call v_call d_call cdr3_aa
. TRBJ2-5 TRBV5-1 . ASSLAAGETQY
. TRBJ1-5 TRBV30 . AWSEDTRNQPQH
once TRBJ2-7 TRBV28 . ASGDTNYEQY
. TRBJ2-5 TRBV27 TRBD2 ASSSPSLAGGRETQY
. TRBJ2-5 TRBV4-1 TRBD2 ASSLAGGAGGKRETQY
. TRBJ2-1 TRBV9 TRBD2 ASSVGGLAGVHEQF
. TRBJ2-4 TRBV10-2 . ASSEATSTFVSQY
. TRBJ1-2 TRBV6-6 . ASSYSAGVGYT
. TRBJ2-4 TRBV28 TRBD1 ATTRMTGSKNIQY
few TRBJ1-5 TRBV28 TRBD1 ASSLGQTRGQPQH
. TRBJ1-4 TRBV28 . ASSVTGRGEKLF
. . TRBV30 TRBD2 GAGNPYEQY
once TRBJ2-1 TRBV7-9 TRBD1 ASSPPGQVGVGEQF
. TRBJ1-4 TRBV28 . ASSLGPPGGEKLF
. TRBJ2-2 TRBV25-1 TRBD2 ASSEGGITGELF
. TRBJ1-2 TRBV28 . ASSSQGSAGYT
few TRBJ2-3 TRBV5-1 . ASSSQPTGISTDTQY
few TRBJ2-7 TRBV6-1 . ASSERGDEQY